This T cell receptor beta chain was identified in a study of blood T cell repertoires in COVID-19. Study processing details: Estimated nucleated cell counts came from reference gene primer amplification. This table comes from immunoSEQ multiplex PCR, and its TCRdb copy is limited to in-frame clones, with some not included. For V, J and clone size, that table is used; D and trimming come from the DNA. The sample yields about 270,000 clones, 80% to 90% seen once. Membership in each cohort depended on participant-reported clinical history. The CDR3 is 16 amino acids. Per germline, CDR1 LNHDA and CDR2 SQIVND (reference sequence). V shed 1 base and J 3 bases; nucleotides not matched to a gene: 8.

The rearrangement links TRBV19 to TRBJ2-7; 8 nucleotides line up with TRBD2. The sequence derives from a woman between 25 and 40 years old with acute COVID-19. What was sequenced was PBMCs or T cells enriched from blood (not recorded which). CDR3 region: CASSIGTSGDFYEQYF. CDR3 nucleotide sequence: TGTGCCAGTAGTATAGGAACTAGCGGTGATTTCTACGAGCAGTACTTC.